This TCR beta chain was found in a study of OX40 agonist ivuxolimab in advanced cancers. The protocol was immunoSEQ multiplex PCR, while the TCRdb copy is restricted to in-frame clones and leaves out a portion. The table includes roughly 66,000 clones, 65% to 90% detected once. This CDR3 is built from 16 residues. V lost 5 bases to trimming and J lost 2 bases; unmatched junction nucleotides: 12. Germline V gives CDR1 SGHAT, CDR2 FQNNGV. The V call is TRBV11-2, the J call TRBJ2-7; 7 bases are a match to TRBD1. The specimen was CD4+ or CD8+ T cells sorted from blood, collected in a trial of the OX40 agonist ivuxolimab. This TCR derives from an adult with an advanced solid tumor such as melanoma, head and neck, liver or kidney cancer. The CDR3 DNA reads TGTGCCAGCAGCAGAGGACAGGCCTTAATCCCCTACGAGCAGTACTTC. Its translation: CASSRGQALIPYEQYF.